The subject of this entry is one T cell receptor beta chain. Its specificity is not known. The record originates from a study of beta chain features in type 1 diabetes. Since all of the isolated RNA was reverse transcribed, expressed TCRB transcripts were what got sequenced. The protocol was immunoSEQ multiplex PCR, while the TCRdb copy is restricted to in-frame clones and leaves out a portion. The sample consists of about 250,000 clones, less than 15% of them appearing once. Study conclusions and caveats: The study notes PCR might favor shorter templates equally in patients and controls.

Deletions cut 2 bases from V and 1 base from J, with 12 bases between. This CDR3 is 16 amino acids long. The germline CDR1 and CDR2 sequences are MNHNS and SASEGT. Source material: naive CD4+ T cells from blood. This TCR was recovered from a woman between 35 and 50 years old in good health. V usage is TRBV6-1 and J usage is TRBJ2-4, with D possibly matching TRBD1 (6 bases). The CDR3 nucleotides are TGTGCCAGCAGTGAAACATTTACAGGGGCCAAAAACATTCAGTACTTC. This encodes CASSETFTGAKNIQYF.